Below, 25 T cell receptor beta chains from the same sample are listed, as sequenced in a study of blood T cell repertoires in COVID-19. Here immunoSEQ multiplex PCR was the method, and the copy in TCRdb shows in-frame clones only, minus some. The sample holds 150,000 to 200,000 clones, roughly 80% seen once. Sequenced sample: PBMCs or T cells enriched from blood (not recorded which). The receptors originated from a man aged 45-65 years who had recovered from COVID-19.

This clone has at least ten counts. This chain uses TRBV27 with TRBJ2-6; 8 nucleotides match TRBD2. The CDR3 consists of 18 residues. Germline V gene data show CDR1 as MNHEY and CDR2 as SMNVEV (reference sequence). J was trimmed by 0 bases and V by 8 bases; bases with no gene match: 12. CDR3 loop: CASAPAGGSVSGANVLTF. CDR3 DNA sequence: TGTGCCAGCGCTCCCGCGGGAGGCTCCGTCTCTGGGGCCAACGTCCTGACTTTC.

The chain couples TRBV3-1 (or the pseudogene TRBV3-2) to TRBJ2-5; 8 bases match TRBD2. This CDR3 is 14 amino acids long. V was clipped by 4 bases and J by 5 bases; unmatched bases: 6. The germline gives CDR1 LGHDT, CDR2 YNNKEL (reference sequence). The CDR3 region is CASSPVAGRETQYF. The CDR3 DNA reads as TGTGCCAGCAGCCCCGTAGCGGGGCGGGAGACCCAGTACTTC.

The chain links TRBV7-3 to TRBJ2-7; 7 bases are a match to TRBD1. Germline V gene lookup returns CDR1 SGHTA and CDR2 FQGTGA. V lost 0 bases, J lost 4 bases, and 6 bases stayed unmatched. This CDR3 comprises 15 residues. The CDR3 here is CASSLTGGGHYEQYF. In DNA form, the CDR3 reads TGTGCCAGCAGCTTAACAGGGGGCGGTCATTACGAGCAGTACTTC.

The genes are TRBV19 and TRBJ1-3; D is possibly TRBD1 (5 bases). The CDR3 has 17 residues. Germline V gene sequence: CDR1 LNHDA, CDR2 SQIVND (reference sequence). V gave up 2 bases and J gave up 0 bases, with 14 bases separating them. The CDR3, as DNA: TGTGCCAGTAGTATATCGGCAGGGTCGAACTCTGGAAACACCATATATTTT. Its protein is CASSISAGSNSGNTIYF.

In the case of this clone: The junction and the germline gene differ at one end; a read error may be behind it. This sequence joins TRBV5-6 and TRBJ1-5, with a weak D call TRBD1 (5 bases). This CDR3 spans 13 amino acids. CDR1 and CDR2 (germline): SGHDT, YYEEEE. CDR3 sequence (DNA): TGTGCCCGCAGCTTGGGGGGGGGTCAGCCCCAGCATTTT. It translates to CARSLGGGQPQHF.

The chain carries TRBV11-3 and TRBJ2-1; D may be TRBD2 (5 bases). V lost 4 bases to trimming and J lost 4 bases, with 20 bases between them. The germline V gene has CDR1 SGHNT and CDR2 YENEEA. The CDR3 is made up of 17 amino acids. The CDR3 DNA reads TGTGCCAGCAGCTCTCATCAGGAGGTTCGAGGATACAATGAGCAGTTCTTC. This gives the protein CASSSHQEVRGYNEQFF.

The chain employs TRBV6-1 and TRBJ2-1; possible D gene TRBD1, 6 bases. The CDR3 runs 19 residues. The V and J ends lost 5 bases and 1 base respectively, with 24 bases between them. Germline assignment: CDR1 MNHNS and CDR2 SASEGT. The CDR3 protein is CASSKGPGTTSISYNEQFF. CDR3 sequence (DNA): TGTGCCAGCAGTAAAGGGCCCGGGACAACTAGTATTTCCTACAATGAGCAGTTCTTC.

This clone was counted between two and nine times. This chain links TRBV2 with TRBJ2-6, with 9 positions matching TRBD2. Germline CDR1 is SNHLY and CDR2 is FYNNEI. Trimming removed 8 bases from V and 4 bases from J; junction bases left unmatched: 24. This CDR3 comprises 21 residues. CDR3 region: CASPGSGGPITTPVGANVLTF. The CDR3 nucleotides read TGTGCCAGCCCCGGAAGCGGGGGGCCGATTACCACCCCCGTAGGGGCCAACGTCCTGACTTTC. The full variable domain, rest sourced from reference TRBV2 and TRBJ2-6, is EPEVTQTPSHQVTQMGQEVILRCVPISNHLYFYWYRQILGQKVEFLVSFYNNEISEKSEIFDDQFSVERPDGSNFTLKIRSTKLEDSAMYFCASPGSGGPITTPVGANVLTFGAGSRLTVL.

The chain couples TRBV29-1 to TRBJ2-5; the D is unclear. Germline CDR1 SQVTM, CDR2 ANQGSEA. V was trimmed by 6 bases and J by 4 bases, leaving 6 bases between them. The CDR3 is 10 amino acids. The chain's CDR3 is CSVAVETQYF. CDR3 nucleotide sequence: TGCAGCGTCGCAGTAGAGACCCAGTACTTC.

V gene TRBV9 combines with J gene TRBJ2-5; TRBD2 aligns across 8 bases. The V gene end was trimmed by 3 bases and the J gene end by 5 bases; junction bases not matched to a gene: 0. The CDR3 has 12 residues. Germline CDR1 is SGDLS and CDR2 is YYNGEE. This CDR3 reads CASSASGETQYF. For the CDR3, the DNA is TGTGCCAGCAGCGCTAGCGGGGAGACCCAGTACTTC.

The CDR3 DNA reads TGCGCCAGCAGTCTCGACGGGACAGGGACGTACGAGCAGTACTTC. It is translated as CASSLDGTGTYEQYF. The V gene is TRBV4-1, the J gene TRBJ2-7; 9 nucleotides agree with TRBD1. CDR1 and CDR2 from the germline V gene are MGHRA and YSYEKL. The junction had 10 bases not matched to a gene; V was cut back by 6 bases and J by 4 bases. This CDR3 has 15 amino acids.

The count of this clone is one. The chain recombines TRBV23-1 with TRBJ2-7; 12 bases align to TRBD2. TRBV23-1 is flagged as an ORF with uncertain function. Trimming removed 3 bases from V and 3 bases from J; junction bases left unmatched: 12. The length of the CDR3 is 18 residues. The CDR3: CASSQFNRPSGRGYEQYF. In DNA, the CDR3 is TGCGCCAGCAGTCAGTTTAATAGACCTAGCGGGAGGGGCTACGAGCAGTACTTC.

The rearrangement joins TRBV5-5 to TRBJ2-5, with D possibly TRBD2 on 6 matching bases. The CDR3 runs to 14 residues. Deletions cut 1 base from V and 1 base from J, with 8 bases between. Germline CDR1 is SGHKS and CDR2 is YYEKEE (reference sequence). The CDR3 loop reads CASSLFSGQETQYF. The DNA of the CDR3 is TGTGCCAGCAGCTTGTTTAGCGGCCAAGAGACCCAGTACTTC.

The chain links TRBV7-9 to TRBJ2-2; possible D gene TRBD1, 6 bases. There are 13 residues in the CDR3. Trimming took 9 bases from V and 6 from J, leaving 14 bases between them. Germline V lookup: CDR1 SEHNR, CDR2 FQNEAQ (reference sequence). In DNA form, the CDR3 reads TGTGCCAGTAAATTCACAGGGTCCGGGGAGCTGTTTTTT. Translation: CASKFTGSGELFF.

The chain links TRBV5-8 to TRBJ1-2; TRBD1 might be the D (6 bases). V lost 2 bases, J lost 9 bases, and 14 bases lay in between. CDR3 length equals 13 residues. Germline CDR1 SGHTS, CDR2 YDEGEE. The CDR3 spells CASSFGGRESYTF. CDR3 DNA sequence: TGTGCCAGCAGCTTCGGGGGGCGCGAGAGCTACACCTTC.

The rearrangement joins TRBV28 to TRBJ2-5, with D possibly TRBD1 on 6 matching bases. Deletions cut 4 bases from V and 1 base from J, with 19 bases between. The CDR3 has 17 amino acids. Germline V gene data show CDR1 as MDHEN and CDR2 as SYDVKM. The CDR3 region has the DNA TGTGCCAGCAGTTCTTTCGCGACAACAGGGTTCCAAGAGACCCAGTACTTC. As protein: CASSSFATTGFQETQYF.

The gene calls are TRBV6-6 and TRBJ2-7, with TRBD1 matching over 9 bases. Per the germline V gene, CDR1 is MNHNY and CDR2 is SVGAGI (reference sequence). V was pared by 6 bases and J by 2 bases, with 8 bases of the junction left unmatched. CDR3 size: 15 residues. The DNA of the CDR3 is TGTGCCAGCAGCCCCCGGGACAGGGCCCCCTACGAGCAGTACTTC. Protein product: CASSPRDRAPYEQYF.

This chain links TRBV7-9 with TRBJ2-1; tentative D call: TRBD2 (5 bases). CDR1 and CDR2 from the germline V gene are SEHNR and FQNEAQ (reference sequence). The CDR3 is 15 amino acids. The CDR3 sequence: CASAEDLGSYNEQFF. CDR3 nucleotide sequence: TGTGCGAGTGCGGAGGACCTAGGCTCCTACAATGAGCAGTTCTTC.

V usage is TRBV28 and J usage is TRBJ1-4, with D unresolved. The CDR3 has 12 residues. V shed 7 bases and J shed 10 bases, with 13 bases lying between them. Germline V lookup: CDR1 MDHEN, CDR2 SYDVKM. CDR3: CASTLQRGKLFF. The CDR3 nucleotides are TGTGCCAGCACTCTCCAAAGAGGAAAACTGTTTTTT.

The V and J genes are TRBV21-1 and TRBJ1-3; TRBD1, the D gene given by the table, was not confirmed from the DNA. TRBV21-1 is listed as a pseudogene. The CDR3 spans 22 residues. CDR3 coding DNA: TGTGCCAGCAGGGAGATTAAAAGCTTGAAAATTGGGAGCAGGGGGTCTGGAAACACCATATATTTT. This sequence encodes CASREIKSLKIGSRGSGNTIYF.

This chain joins TRBV5-8 and TRBJ2-3; 9 bases align to TRBD1. Germline values: CDR1 SGHTS, CDR2 YDEGEE. Trimming removed 4 bases from V and 4 bases from J; junction bases left unmatched: 10. This CDR3 region has 16 residues. CDR3 region: CASSAPQGQGPDTQYF. The CDR3 DNA sequence: TGTGCCAGCAGCGCTCCCCAGGGACAGGGACCAGATACGCAGTATTTT.

The chain uses TRBV3-1 (or the pseudogene TRBV3-2) and TRBJ1-4; no clear D gene. The CDR3 totals 13 residues. The germline gives CDR1 LGHDT, CDR2 YNNKEL (reference sequence). Deletions cut 4 bases from V and 3 bases from J, with 6 bases between. The CDR3 loop is CASSPQANEKLFF. CDR3 coding DNA: TGTGCCAGCAGCCCCCAGGCTAATGAAAAACTGTTTTTT.

This chain joins TRBV29-1 and TRBJ2-5; 7 nucleotides agree with TRBD2. This CDR3 contains 14 residues. V was clipped by 6 bases and J by 4 bases; unmatched bases: 11. The germline V gene encodes CDR1 SQVTM and CDR2 ANQGSEA. CDR3 DNA sequence: TGCAGCGTCGGTCAAGCGGGGTTTGGAGAGACCCAGTACTTC. Protein product: CSVGQAGFGETQYF.

This chain joins TRBV19 and TRBJ1-5, with D possibly TRBD1 on 6 matching bases. Germline V gene data show CDR1 as LNHDA and CDR2 as SQIVND (reference sequence). The CDR3 consists of 16 residues. Trimming cost V 4 bases and J 2 bases, with 15 bases left between them. Here the CDR3 DNA reads TGTGCCAGTAGTAAAAAACCGGGACAAGGCAATCAGCCCCAGCATTTT. This encodes CASSKKPGQGNQPQHF. Supplemented by reference TRBV19 and TRBJ1-5, the full variable domain reads DGGITQSPKYLFRKEGQNVTLSCEQNLNHDAMYWYRQDPGQGLRLIYYSQIVNDFQKGDIAEGYSVSREKKESFPLTVTSAQKNPTAFYLCASSKKPGQGNQPQHFGDGTRLSIL.

This clone was picked up a small number of times. V and J are TRBV9 and TRBJ1-1; D is uncertain. Germline V gene data show CDR1 as SGDLS and CDR2 as YYNGEE. The CDR3 has 19 amino acids. With 4 bases removed from V and 3 bases from J, the gap between germline ends came to 28 bases. CDR3 in DNA: TGTGCCAGCAGCTCGAACGCGGACGGACTCACTGTGGTGGACACTGAAGCTTTCTTT. Residues: CASSSNADGLTVVDTEAFF.